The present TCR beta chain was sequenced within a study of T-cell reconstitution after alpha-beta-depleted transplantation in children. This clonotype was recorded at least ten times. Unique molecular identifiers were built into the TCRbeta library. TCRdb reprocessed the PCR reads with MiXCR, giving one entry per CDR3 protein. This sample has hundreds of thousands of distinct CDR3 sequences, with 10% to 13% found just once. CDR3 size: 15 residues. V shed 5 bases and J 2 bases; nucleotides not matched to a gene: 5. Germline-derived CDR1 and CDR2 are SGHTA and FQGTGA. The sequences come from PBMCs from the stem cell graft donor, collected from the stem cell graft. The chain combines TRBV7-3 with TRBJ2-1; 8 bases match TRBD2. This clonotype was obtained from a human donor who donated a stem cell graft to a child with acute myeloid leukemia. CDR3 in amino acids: CASSPGLGAYNEQFF. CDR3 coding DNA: TGTGCCAGCAGCCCGGGACTAGGGGCCTACAATGAGCAGTTCTTC. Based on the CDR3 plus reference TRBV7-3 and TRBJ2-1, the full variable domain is GAGVSQTPSNKVTEKGKYVELRCDPISGHTALYWYRQSLGQGPEFLIYFQGTGAADDSGLPNDRFFAVRPEGSVSTLKIQRTERGDSAVYLCASSPGLGAYNEQFFGPGTRLTVL.